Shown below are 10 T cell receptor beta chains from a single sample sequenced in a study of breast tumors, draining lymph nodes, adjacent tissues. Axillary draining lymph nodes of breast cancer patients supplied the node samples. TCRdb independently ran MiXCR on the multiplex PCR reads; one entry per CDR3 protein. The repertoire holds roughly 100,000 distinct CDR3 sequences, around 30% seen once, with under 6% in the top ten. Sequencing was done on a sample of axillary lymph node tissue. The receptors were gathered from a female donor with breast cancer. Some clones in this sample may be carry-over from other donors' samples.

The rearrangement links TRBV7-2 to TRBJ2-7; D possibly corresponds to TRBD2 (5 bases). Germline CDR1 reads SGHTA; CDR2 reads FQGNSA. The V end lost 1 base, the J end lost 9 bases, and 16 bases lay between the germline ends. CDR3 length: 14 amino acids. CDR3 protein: CASSLGWNLRGQYF. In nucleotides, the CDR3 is TGTGCCAGCAGCTTAGGGTGGAACCTACGGGGGCAGTACTTC.

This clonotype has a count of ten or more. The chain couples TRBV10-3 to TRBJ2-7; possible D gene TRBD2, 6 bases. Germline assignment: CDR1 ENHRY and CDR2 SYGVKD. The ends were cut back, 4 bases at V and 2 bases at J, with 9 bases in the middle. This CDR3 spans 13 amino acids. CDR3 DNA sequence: TGTGCCATCAGTGCTTCGGGGGCCTACGAGCAGTACTTC. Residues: CAISASGAYEQYF.

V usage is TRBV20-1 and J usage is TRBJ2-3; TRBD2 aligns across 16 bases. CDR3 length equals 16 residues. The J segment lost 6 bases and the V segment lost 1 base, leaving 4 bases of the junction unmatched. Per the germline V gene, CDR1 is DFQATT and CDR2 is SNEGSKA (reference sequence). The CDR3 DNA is TGCAGTGCTAGAGTAGGGGGACTAGCGGGAGGGGATACGCAGTATTTT. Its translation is CSARVGGLAGGDTQYF.

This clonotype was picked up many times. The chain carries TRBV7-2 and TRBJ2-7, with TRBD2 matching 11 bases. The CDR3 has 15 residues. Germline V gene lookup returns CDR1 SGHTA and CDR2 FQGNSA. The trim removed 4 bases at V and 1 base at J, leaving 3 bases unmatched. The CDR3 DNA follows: TGTGCCAGCAGCTCGATAGCGGGGGGGTCCTACGAGCAGTACTTC. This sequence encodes CASSSIAGGSYEQYF.

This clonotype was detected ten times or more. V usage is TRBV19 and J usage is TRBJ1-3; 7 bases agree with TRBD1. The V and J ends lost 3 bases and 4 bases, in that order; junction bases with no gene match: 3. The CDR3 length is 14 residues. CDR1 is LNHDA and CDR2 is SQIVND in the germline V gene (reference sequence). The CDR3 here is CASSIWTGGNTIYF. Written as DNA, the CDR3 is TGTGCCAGTAGTATTTGGACAGGAGGAAACACCATATATTTT.

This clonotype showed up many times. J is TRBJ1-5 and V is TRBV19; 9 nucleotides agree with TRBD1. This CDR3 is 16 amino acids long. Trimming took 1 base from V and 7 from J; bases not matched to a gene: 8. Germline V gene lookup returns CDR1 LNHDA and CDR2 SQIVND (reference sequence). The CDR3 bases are TGTGCCAGTAGTATAGGGACAGGGGCCTTTGAACAGCCCCAGCATTTT. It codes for CASSIGTGAFEQPQHF.

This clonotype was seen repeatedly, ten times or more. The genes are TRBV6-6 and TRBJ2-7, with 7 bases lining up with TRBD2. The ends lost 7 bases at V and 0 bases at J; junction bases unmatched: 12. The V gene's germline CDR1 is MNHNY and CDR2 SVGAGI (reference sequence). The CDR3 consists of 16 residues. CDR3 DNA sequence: TGTGCCAGCAACCCCACTCTCACTAGCGTCTCCTACGAGCAGTACTTC. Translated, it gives CASNPTLTSVSYEQYF.

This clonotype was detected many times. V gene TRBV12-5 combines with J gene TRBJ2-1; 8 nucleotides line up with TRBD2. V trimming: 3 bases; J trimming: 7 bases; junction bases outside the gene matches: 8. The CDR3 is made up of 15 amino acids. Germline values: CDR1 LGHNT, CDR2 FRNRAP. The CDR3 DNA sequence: TGTGCTAGTGGTTTCCCGGGGGGGCCTGAGAATGAGCAGTTCTTC. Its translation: CASGFPGGPENEQFF.

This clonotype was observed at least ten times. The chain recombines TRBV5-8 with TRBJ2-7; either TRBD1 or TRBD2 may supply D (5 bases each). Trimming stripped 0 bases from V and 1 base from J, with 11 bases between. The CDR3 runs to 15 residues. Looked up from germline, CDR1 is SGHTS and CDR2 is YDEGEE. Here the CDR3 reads CASSLVGDGSYEQYF. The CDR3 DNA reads TGTGCCAGCAGCTTGGTTGGGGACGGGTCCTACGAGCAGTACTTC.

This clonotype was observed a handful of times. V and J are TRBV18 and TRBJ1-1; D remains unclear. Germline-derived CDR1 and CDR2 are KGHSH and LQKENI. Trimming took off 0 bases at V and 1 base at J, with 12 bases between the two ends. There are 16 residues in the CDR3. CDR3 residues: CASSPPVGRRNTEAFF. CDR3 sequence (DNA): TGTGCCAGCTCACCACCTGTAGGACGGCGGAACACTGAAGCTTTCTTT. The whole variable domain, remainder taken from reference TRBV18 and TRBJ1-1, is NAGVMQNPRHLVRRRGQEARLRCSPMKGHSHVYWYRQLPEEGLKFMVYLQKENIIDESGMPKERFSAEFPKEGPSILRIQQVVRGDSAAYFCASSPPVGRRNTEAFFGQGTRLTVV.